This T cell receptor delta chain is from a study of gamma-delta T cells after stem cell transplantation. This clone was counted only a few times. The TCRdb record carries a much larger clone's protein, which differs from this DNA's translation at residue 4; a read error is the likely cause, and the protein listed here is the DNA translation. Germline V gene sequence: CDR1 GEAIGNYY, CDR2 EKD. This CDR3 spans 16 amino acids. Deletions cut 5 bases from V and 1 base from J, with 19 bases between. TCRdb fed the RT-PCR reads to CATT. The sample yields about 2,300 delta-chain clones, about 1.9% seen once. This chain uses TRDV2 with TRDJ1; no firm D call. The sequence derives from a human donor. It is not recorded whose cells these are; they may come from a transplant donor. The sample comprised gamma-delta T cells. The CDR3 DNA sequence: TGTGCCTGTGGCCCTGCCCCCCTGCGGGGCACCGATAAACTCATCTTT. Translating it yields CACGPAPLRGTDKLIF.